The 17 T cell receptor beta chains in this list originate from one sample, sequenced in a study of blood T cell repertoires in COVID-19. Assay: immunoSEQ multiplex PCR; the TCRdb copy retains only in-frame clones and omits some. This sample has some 180,000 clones, with 79% found just once. Sequenced input: PBMCs or T cells enriched from blood (not recorded which). The source is a woman in her sixties or seventies in a cohort exposed to, infected with or recovered from COVID-19 (not recorded which).

The genes are TRBV18 and TRBJ2-5; no reliable D call. Germline V gene data show CDR1 as KGHSH and CDR2 as LQKENI. This CDR3 contains 15 residues. Trimming removed 1 base from V and 5 bases from J, with 14 bases in between. The CDR3 DNA sequence: TGTGCCAGCTCACCACAGTCCCTGCCCCAGGAGACCCAGTACTTC. The encoded protein is CASSPQSLPQETQYF.

This clone was observed a handful of times. The V call is TRBV9, the J call TRBJ1-2; D gene uncertain. V lost 3 bases and J 7 bases, leaving 19 bases between the germline ends. Germline V gene lookup returns CDR1 SGDLS and CDR2 YYNGEE. The CDR3 is 15 amino acids. The CDR3 loop reads CASSARHGFSGGYTF. Here the CDR3 DNA reads TGTGCCAGCAGCGCGAGACACGGTTTCTCCGGTGGCTACACCTTC.

This clone was picked up a small number of times. The chain uses TRBV18 and TRBJ2-1; 11 bases match TRBD2. The CDR3 is made up of 16 amino acids. The V gene end was trimmed by 3 bases and the J gene end by 10 bases; junction bases not matched to a gene: 11. Per germline, CDR1 KGHSH and CDR2 LQKENI. CDR3 sequence: CASSPGTGTSGREQFF. The DNA of the CDR3 is TGTGCCAGCTCACCGGGAACCGGGACTAGCGGCCGGGAGCAGTTCTTC.

The gene calls are TRBV10-3 and TRBJ2-2; possible D gene TRBD2, 6 bases. Trimming took 4 bases from V and 4 from J, leaving 16 bases between them. The CDR3 contains 16 residues. Germline loops: CDR1 ENHRY, CDR2 SYGVKD. The CDR3 nucleotides are TGTGCCATCAGTGCCTCGGGGGTAGTGGGCACCGGGGAGCTGTTTTTT. Its translation is CAISASGVVGTGELFF.

The sample holds a few counts of this clone. The chain uses TRBV28 and TRBJ2-3; D may be TRBD2 (6 bases). The CDR3 sequence is 11 residues long. The V and J ends lost 8 bases and 6 bases respectively, with 9 bases between them. Germline V gives CDR1 MDHEN, CDR2 SYDVKM. This CDR3 is CASGRLDTQYF. CDR3 coding DNA: TGTGCCAGCGGGAGGCTGGATACGCAGTATTTT. The complete variable domain, with remaining parts taken from reference TRBV28 and TRBJ2-3, reads DVKVTQSSRYLVKRTGEKVFLECVQDMDHENMFWYRQDPGLGLRLIYFSYDVKMKEKGDIPEGYSVSREKKERFSLILESASTNQTSMYLCASGRLDTQYFGPGTRLTVL.

For the CDR3, the DNA is TGCAGCGTTCGACCAGGGGGGAACACTGAAGCTTTCTTT. This encodes CSVRPGGNTEAFF. The chain employs TRBV29-1 and TRBJ1-1; 7 bases align to TRBD1. Germline CDR1 is SQVTM and CDR2 is ANQGSEA. The CDR3 length is 13 residues. V gave up 5 bases and J gave up 1 base; unmatched junction bases: 4.

In DNA form, the CDR3 reads TGTGCCAGCGGGACTAGCGACTACAATGAGCAGTTCTTC. The encoded protein is CASGTSDYNEQFF. The chain is built from TRBV11-2 and TRBJ2-1, with 10 bases matching TRBD2. This CDR3 region has 13 residues. From germline, CDR1 is SGHAT and CDR2 FQNNGV. V was pared by 8 bases and J by 3 bases, with 1 base of the junction left unmatched.

The chain couples TRBV18 to TRBJ2-7; D is possibly TRBD1 (5 bases). The CDR3 length is 14 residues. Germline CDR1 is KGHSH and CDR2 is LQKENI. The germline V and J ends were trimmed by 2 bases and 3 bases, with 11 bases remaining between them. The DNA for the CDR3 is TGTGCCAGCTCACCATTCGACAGCTTCTACGAGCAGTACTTC. Its translation: CASSPFDSFYEQYF.

A single count supports this clone. This chain uses TRBV10-3 with TRBJ1-1; 8 nucleotides align to TRBD1. Germline loops: CDR1 ENHRY, CDR2 SYGVKD. Trimming cost V 6 bases and J 1 base; bases outside gene matches: 10. The CDR3 runs 16 residues. The chain's CDR3 is CAIREETGASNTEAFF. CDR3 sequence (DNA): TGTGCCATCAGGGAGGAGACAGGGGCCTCGAACACTGAAGCTTTCTTT.

The chain carries TRBV10-2 and TRBJ1-6; D not resolved. CDR1 is WSHSY, CDR2 SAAADI, per germline. Trimming pared 2 bases from V and 0 bases from J, leaving 8 bases between. CDR3 length: 16 residues. In DNA form, the CDR3 reads TGCGCCAGCAGTGAGGCGGGGAGCTCCTATAATTCACCCCTCCACTTT. It is translated as CASSEAGSSYNSPLHF.

V and J are TRBV24-1 and TRBJ2-1, with 8 bases fitting TRBD2. This CDR3 comprises 15 residues. Trimming took 2 bases from V and 7 from J; bases not matched to a gene: 6. Germline-derived CDR1 and CDR2 are KGHDR and SFDVKD. CDR3: CATSDSQRETNEQFF. The CDR3 DNA sequence: TGTGCCACCAGTGATTCTCAGCGGGAGACGAATGAGCAGTTCTTC.

This sequence joins TRBV19 and TRBJ2-2; a weak D match, TRBD1 (5 bases). The V gene's germline CDR1 is LNHDA and CDR2 SQIVND (reference sequence). The CDR3 loop spans 16 amino acids. Trimming shortened V by 1 base and J by 5 bases, and 14 bases separated the two germline ends. The CDR3 sequence: CASSIVGQGLTGELFF. The CDR3 bases are TGTGCCAGTAGTATAGTGGGGCAGGGTCTGACCGGGGAGCTGTTTTTT.

This clone showed up just once. The rearrangement joins TRBV19 to TRBJ2-3; perhaps TRBD1 as D (5 bases). This CDR3 has 15 amino acids. Germline values: CDR1 LNHDA, CDR2 SQIVND (reference sequence). V was pared by 6 bases and J by 0 bases, with 13 bases between. CDR3 DNA: TGTGCCAGTAGCTCTGTAGGGGTTAGCACAGATACGCAGTATTTT. It codes for CASSSVGVSTDTQYF.

The chain is built from TRBV5-1 and TRBJ2-1, with 14 bases fitting TRBD2. V shed 4 bases, J shed 4 bases, and the junction held 7 bases outside the gene matches. CDR1 is SGHRS, CDR2 YFSETQ, per germline. The CDR3 consists of 17 residues. The CDR3 here is CASSVGTSGSRYNEQFF. The CDR3 DNA is TGCGCCAGCAGCGTGGGGACTAGCGGGAGTAGGTACAATGAGCAGTTCTTC.

The chain has TRBV5-6 and TRBJ1-2; 10 positions match TRBD1. CDR3 length equals 14 residues. The germline V gene has CDR1 SGHDT and CDR2 YYEEEE. V lost 6 bases, J lost 7 bases, and 9 bases stayed unmatched. The CDR3 DNA follows: TGTGCCAGCACCTTTGGGACAGGGGTTGGTGGCTACACCTTC. Translated, it gives CASTFGTGVGGYTF. The full variable domain, rest sourced from reference TRBV5-6 and TRBJ1-2, is DAGVTQSPTHLIKTRGQQVTLRCSPKSGHDTVSWYQQALGQGPQFIFQYYEEEERQRGNFPDRFSGHQFPNYSSELNVNALLLGDSALYLCASTFGTGVGGYTFGSGTRLTVV.

This clone was observed a single time. The chain uses TRBV7-6 and TRBJ1-1; 9 bases map to TRBD1. Germline V CDR1 and CDR2: SGHVS, FNYEAQ. The CDR3 extends over 14 amino acids. V shed 5 bases, J shed 4 bases, and the junction held 5 bases outside the gene matches. CDR3 region: CASSMGQGSTEAFF. The DNA for the CDR3 is TGTGCCAGCAGCATGGGACAGGGTAGCACTGAAGCTTTCTTT.

The chain is built from TRBV27 and TRBJ2-7, with 12 bases fitting TRBD2. With 3 bases clipped from V and 2 bases from J, the junction kept 8 bases outside the gene matches. Germline values: CDR1 MNHEY, CDR2 SMNVEV (reference sequence). This CDR3 has 17 residues. CDR3 in amino acids: CASSLGRTSGIPYEQYF. CDR3 bases: TGTGCCAGCAGTTTGGGGAGGACTAGCGGGATCCCCTACGAGCAGTACTTC.